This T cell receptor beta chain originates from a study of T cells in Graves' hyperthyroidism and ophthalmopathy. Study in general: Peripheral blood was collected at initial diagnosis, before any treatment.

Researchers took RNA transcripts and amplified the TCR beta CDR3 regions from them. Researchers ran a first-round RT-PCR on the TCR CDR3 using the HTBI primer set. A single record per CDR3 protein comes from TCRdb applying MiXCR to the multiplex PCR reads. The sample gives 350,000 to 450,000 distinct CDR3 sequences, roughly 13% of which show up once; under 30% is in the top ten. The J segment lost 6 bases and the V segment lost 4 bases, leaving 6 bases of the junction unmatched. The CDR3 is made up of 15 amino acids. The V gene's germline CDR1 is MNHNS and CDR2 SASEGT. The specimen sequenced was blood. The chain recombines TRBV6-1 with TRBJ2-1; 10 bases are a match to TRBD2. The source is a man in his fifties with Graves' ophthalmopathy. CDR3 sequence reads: CASSASSGRRNEQFF. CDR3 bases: TGTGCCAGCAGTGCGAGTAGCGGGAGGCGCAATGAGCAGTTCTTC.